One T cell receptor beta chain is described in this entry. This clonotype was observed a few times. Its antigen target is currently unknown. The sample holds no much larger clone one base away, and base qualities are not on file. The data stem from a study of T cell repertoires in cytomegalovirus infection (dated by TCRdb to about 2019). A note on the overall study: The peptide stimulations were aimed at well-studied HLA-B-restricted epitopes as well as recently identified HLA-C-restricted CMV epitopes, whose presentation resists viral immunomodulation. Donor HLA type was relevant to the analysis, because carriage of CMV infection together with the matching HLA type was indicated by public TCR beta signatures.

TCRdb records Illumina HiSeq 1500 as the sequencer. Using fastp trimming at Q25 and MiXCR clonotype assembly, TCRdb reanalyzed the public sequencing data and kept in-frame beta chains. Every entry covers one CDR3 protein and lists the most common genes and DNA from its rows. This sample comprises fewer than 950,000 distinct CDR3 sequences, about 33% of them detected only once. Clones ranked in the top ten supply around 12% of the sample. Measured from the cysteine to the phenylalanine, the CDR3 is 16 residues long. Only the CDR3 region is kept as DNA, spanning 48 bases read in frame from base 1. Via the germline V gene, CDR1 is SGHVS and CDR2 FQNEAQ. Trimming at the junction amounts to 5 bases on V and 0 bases on J, and the germline ends lie 11 bases apart. On the study overall, not on this receptor specifically: In both this cohort and an independent cohort of 352 donors, the cumulative frequency of public TCR beta family members distinguished carriers of CMV infection plus the relevant HLA type. The ex vivo response was dominated by HLA-C-restricted CMV-specific TCR beta clonotypes, which also provided the single most frequent clonotype in two of eight donors.

This sample's treatment or condition label indicates: in vitro stimulation with specific CMV peptide epitopes to enrich CMV-specific T cells. The TCR originated in a human donor in good health (CMV status not recorded). Some clones in this sample may be carry-over from other donors' samples. This sample comprised cultured CD8+ T cells from PBMCs, obtained from culture after CMV antigen stimulation. This chain joins TRBV7-8 to TRBJ1-6, with no confidently assigned D gene. The CDR3 in this case is CASSPTSSSYNSPLHF. The DNA sequence is given as TGTGCCAGCAGCCCAACTTCGAGCTCCTATAATTCACCCCTCCACTTT.